In this sample, the clone carrying this T cell receptor (beta chain) turned up a few times. The source of the sample is a study of cytomegalovirus exposure and HLA in healthy donors. The germline V gene has CDR1 SGHAT and CDR2 FQNNGV. The CDR3 totals 17 residues. The V and J ends lost 1 base and 5 bases, in that order; junction bases with no gene match: 12. A multiplex PCR was run with 60 Vbeta primers and 13 Jbeta primers. The assay was immunoSEQ multiplex PCR, and TCRdb's table has in-frame clones only and misses some. Here the sample spans hundreds of thousands of clones, approximately 90% being singletons.

This sequence was found in a woman between 18 and 30 years old in good health and CMV-seronegative. The sequenced sample consisted of PBMCs. The chain recombines TRBV11-2 with TRBJ2-7; 9 bases align to TRBD1. CDR3 protein: CASSLVFSGTGTHEQYF. The CDR3 DNA reads as TGTGCCAGCAGCTTAGTGTTTAGTGGGACAGGGACCCACGAGCAGTACTTC. Drawing the rest from reference TRBV11-2 and TRBJ2-7, the complete variable domain is EAGVAQSPRYKIIEKRQSVAFWCNPISGHATLYWYQQILGQGPKLLIQFQNNGVVDDSQLPKDRFSAERLKGVDSTLKIQPAKLEDSAVYLCASSLVFSGTGTHEQYFGPGTRLTVT.